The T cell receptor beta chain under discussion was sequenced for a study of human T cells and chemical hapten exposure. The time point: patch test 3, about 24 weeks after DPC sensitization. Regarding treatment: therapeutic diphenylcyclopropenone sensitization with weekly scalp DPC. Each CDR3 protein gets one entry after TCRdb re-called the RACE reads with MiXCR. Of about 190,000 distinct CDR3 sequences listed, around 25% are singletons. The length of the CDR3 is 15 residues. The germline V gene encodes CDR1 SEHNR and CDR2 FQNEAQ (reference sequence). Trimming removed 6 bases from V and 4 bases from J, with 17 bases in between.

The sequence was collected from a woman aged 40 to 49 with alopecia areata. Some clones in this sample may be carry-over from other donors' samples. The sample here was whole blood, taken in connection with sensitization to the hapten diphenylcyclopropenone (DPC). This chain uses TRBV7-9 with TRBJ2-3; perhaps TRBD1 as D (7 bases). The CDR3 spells CASSSRQGGSDTQYF. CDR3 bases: TGTGCCAGCAGTTCGAGACAGGGAGGATCAGATACGCAGTATTTT.